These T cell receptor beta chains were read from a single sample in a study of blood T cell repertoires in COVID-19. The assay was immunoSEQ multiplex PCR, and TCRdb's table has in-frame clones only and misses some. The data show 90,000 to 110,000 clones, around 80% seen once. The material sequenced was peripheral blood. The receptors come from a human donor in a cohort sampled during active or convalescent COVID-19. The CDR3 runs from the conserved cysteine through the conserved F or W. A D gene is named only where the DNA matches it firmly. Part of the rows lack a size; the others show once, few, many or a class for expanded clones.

TGCGCCAGCAGCCAGGACTGGACTAGCGGGGTAACCTACGAGCAGTACTTC,CASSQDWTSGVTYEQYF,TRBV4-1,TRBJ2-7,TRBD2,17,few
TGTGCCATCAGTGAGTTTAGCGGGGGCGGCGTCGATACGCAGTATTTT,CAISEFSGGGVDTQYF,TRBV10-3,TRBJ2-3,TRBD2,16,-
TGTGCCAGCTCACCAACCGGACAGGGATCTGAAAAACTGTTTTTT,CASSPTGQGSEKLFF,TRBV18,TRBJ1-4,TRBD1,15,-
TGTGCCAGCAGCCCGCTAGCGGGATCCTACAATGAGCAGTTCTTC,CASSPLAGSYNEQFF,TRBV5-6,TRBJ2-1,TRBD2,15,-
TGTGCCAGCGAGGGGGTGCGGAACACTGAAGCTTTCTTT,CASEGVRNTEAFF,TRBV6-5,TRBJ1-1,-,13,-
TGCGCCAGCAGCCCTGGGACTAGCGGGAGGTCCTACGAGCAGTACTTC,CASSPGTSGRSYEQYF,TRBV4-1,TRBJ2-7,TRBD2,16,-
TGTGCCAGCAGCCAAGTGGGGGGGCGCAGGGATACGCAGTATTTT,CASSQVGGRRDTQYF,TRBV3-1/TRBV3-2,TRBJ2-3,-,15,-
TGCGCCAGCAGCAGTGGGGCAGGGGGCATGGAGACCCAGTACTTC,CASSSGAGGMETQYF,TRBV5-1,TRBJ2-5,TRBD1,15,-
TGTGCCAGTAGCCCGACAGGCCGCACAGATACGCAGTATTTT,CASSPTGRTDTQYF,TRBV19,TRBJ2-3,-,14,-
TGCGCCAGCAGCTTCGGATCAGGTCCTTACGAGCAGTACTTC,CASSFGSGPYEQYF,TRBV5-1,TRBJ2-7,-,14,-
TGTGCCAGTGAACTTACAGGGCGGCACACTGAAGCTTTCTTT,CASELTGRHTEAFF,TRBV19,TRBJ1-1,-,14,-
TGTGCCAGCAGCCAAGATCGGATCGGGACTACTAACACCGGGGAGCTGTTTTTT,CASSQDRIGTTNTGELFF,TRBV3-1/TRBV3-2,TRBJ2-2,TRBD2,18,-
TGTGCCAGCAGGCGGACAGTTTCCCCCTACAATGAGCAGTTCTTC,CASRRTVSPYNEQFF,TRBV6-5,TRBJ2-1,-,15,-
TGTGCCAGCAGTCCGACAGGGACCAATCAGCCCCAGCATTTT,CASSPTGTNQPQHF,TRBV2,TRBJ1-5,TRBD1,14,-
TGTGCCAGCTCACCCTACGCTCTCCTAGATACGCAGTATTTT,CASSPYALLDTQYF,TRBV18,TRBJ2-3,-,14,-
TGTGCCAGCAGCTTAGGAACCGGGATCCGGAGTTTGACCCAGTACTTC,CASSLGTGIRSLTQYF,TRBV7-2,TRBJ2-5,-,16,-
TGTGCCAGCAGGCCCAGAGTTAGGCGGGAGGGCGTAGATACGCAGTATTTT,CASRPRVRREGVDTQYF,TRBV28,TRBJ2-3,TRBD2,17,-
TGTGCCATCAGTGAGGGTGAGGGTCGCTATGGCTACACCTTC,CAISEGEGRYGYTF,TRBV10-3,TRBJ1-2,-,14,-
TGTGCCAGTAGTCCCGCGGGCTATGGCTACACCTTC,CASSPAGYGYTF,TRBV19,TRBJ1-2,-,12,once
TGTGCCAGTAGTATCGCCCGGGGGGAGCAGTACTTC,CASSIARGEQYF,TRBV19,TRBJ2-7,-,12,few
TGCGCCAGCAGCTTGGGGACAGCTAACTATGGCTACACCTTC,CASSLGTANYGYTF,TRBV5-1,TRBJ1-2,-,14,few
TGTGCCAGCTTTCCGGGACAGGGGGTAGATGGGAGTAGCGAGACCCAGTACTTC,CASFPGQGVDGSSETQYF,TRBV25-1,TRBJ2-5,TRBD1,18,-
TGTGCCAGCAGCAGCTACAGGGAACCCTTCACTGAAGCTTTCTTT,CASSSYREPFTEAFF,TRBV28,TRBJ1-1,-,15,-
TGTGCCAGCAGCCAAGAAGGGTGGGGGCTGGCCAAAAACATTCAGTACTTC,CASSQEGWGLAKNIQYF,TRBV3-1/TRBV3-2,TRBJ2-4,-,17,-
TGTGCCAGCAGCTTAGATACGCCCTCCCGGACAGGCGATGGCTACACCTTC,CASSLDTPSRTGDGYTF,TRBV11-3,TRBJ1-2,TRBD1,17,once
TGTGCCAGTAGTACCCGGACAGGGAAGCCCGGGGAGCTGTTTTTT,CASSTRTGKPGELFF,TRBV19,TRBJ2-2,TRBD1,15,-
TGTGCCAGCAGCCCGGGGATTAATGAGCAGTTCTTC,CASSPGINEQFF,TRBV3-1/TRBV3-2,TRBJ2-1,-,12,-